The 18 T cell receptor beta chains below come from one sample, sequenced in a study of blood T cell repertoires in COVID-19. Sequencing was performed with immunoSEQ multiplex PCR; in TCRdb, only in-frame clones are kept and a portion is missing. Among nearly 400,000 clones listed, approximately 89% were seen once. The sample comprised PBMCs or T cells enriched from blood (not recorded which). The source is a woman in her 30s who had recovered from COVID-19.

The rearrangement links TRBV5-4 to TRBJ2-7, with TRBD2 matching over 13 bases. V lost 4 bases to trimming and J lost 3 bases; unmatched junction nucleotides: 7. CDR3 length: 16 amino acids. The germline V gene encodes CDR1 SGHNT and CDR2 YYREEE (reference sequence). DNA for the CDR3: TGTGCCAGCAGCCCAGGCGGGACTAGCGGGGACTACGAGCAGTACTTC. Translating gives CASSPGGTSGDYEQYF.

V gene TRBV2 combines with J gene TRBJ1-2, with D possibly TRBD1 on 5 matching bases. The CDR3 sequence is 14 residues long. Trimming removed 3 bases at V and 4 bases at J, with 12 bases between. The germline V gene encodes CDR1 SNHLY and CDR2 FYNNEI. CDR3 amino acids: CASSDSGGSYGYTF. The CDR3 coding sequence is TGTGCCAGCAGTGACTCTGGGGGGTCCTATGGCTACACCTTC.

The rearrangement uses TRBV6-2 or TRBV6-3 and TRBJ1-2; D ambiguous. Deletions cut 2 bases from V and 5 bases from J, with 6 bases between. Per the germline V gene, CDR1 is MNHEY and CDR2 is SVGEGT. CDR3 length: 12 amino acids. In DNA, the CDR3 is TGTGCCAGCAGTTACGGCAGTTATGGCTACACCTTC. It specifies CASSYGSYGYTF.

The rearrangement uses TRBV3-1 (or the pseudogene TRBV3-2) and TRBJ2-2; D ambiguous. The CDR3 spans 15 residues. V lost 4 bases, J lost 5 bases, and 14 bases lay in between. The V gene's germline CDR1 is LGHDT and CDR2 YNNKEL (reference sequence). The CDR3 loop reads CASSRQVKTTGELFF. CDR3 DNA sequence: TGTGCCAGCAGCCGTCAGGTGAAGACGACCGGGGAGCTGTTTTTT.

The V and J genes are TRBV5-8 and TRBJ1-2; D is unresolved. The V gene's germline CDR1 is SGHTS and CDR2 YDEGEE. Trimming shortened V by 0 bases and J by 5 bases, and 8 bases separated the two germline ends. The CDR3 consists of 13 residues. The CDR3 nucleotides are TGTGCCAGCAGCTTGGGGCGGTTATATGGCTACACCTTC. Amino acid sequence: CASSLGRLYGYTF.

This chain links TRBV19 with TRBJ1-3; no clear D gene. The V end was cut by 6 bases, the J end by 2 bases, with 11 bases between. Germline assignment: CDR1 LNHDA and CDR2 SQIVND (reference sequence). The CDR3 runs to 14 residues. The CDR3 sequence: CASRSGGTGNTIYF. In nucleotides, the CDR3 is TGTGCCAGTAGGTCGGGAGGTACTGGAAACACCATATATTTT. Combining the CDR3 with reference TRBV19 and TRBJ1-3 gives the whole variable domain DGGITQSPKYLFRKEGQNVTLSCEQNLNHDAMYWYRQDPGQGLRLIYYSQIVNDFQKGDIAEGYSVSREKKESFPLTVTSAQKNPTAFYLCASRSGGTGNTIYFGEGSWLTVV.

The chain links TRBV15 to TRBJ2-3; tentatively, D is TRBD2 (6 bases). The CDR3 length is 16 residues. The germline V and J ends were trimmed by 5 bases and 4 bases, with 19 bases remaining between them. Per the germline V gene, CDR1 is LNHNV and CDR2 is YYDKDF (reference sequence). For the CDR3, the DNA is TGTGCCACCAGCGGTCCGGCGACTAGAGGTGCAGATACGCAGTATTTT. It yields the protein CATSGPATRGADTQYF. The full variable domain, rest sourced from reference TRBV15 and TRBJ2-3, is DAMVIQNPRYQVTQFGKPVTLSCSQTLNHNVMYWYQQKSSQAPKLLFHYYDKDFNNEADTPDNFQSRRPNTSFCFLDIRSPGLGDTAMYLCATSGPATRGADTQYFGPGTRLTVL.

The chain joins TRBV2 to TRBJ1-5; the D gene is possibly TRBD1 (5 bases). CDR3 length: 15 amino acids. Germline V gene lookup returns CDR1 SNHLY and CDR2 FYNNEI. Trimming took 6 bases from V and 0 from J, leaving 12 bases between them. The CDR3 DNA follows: TGTGCCAGCAGATCAAGCAGGGTTAGCAATCAGCCCCAGCATTTT. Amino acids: CASRSSRVSNQPQHF.

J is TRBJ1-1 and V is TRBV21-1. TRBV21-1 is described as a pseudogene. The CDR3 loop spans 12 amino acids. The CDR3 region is CASSSARTEAFF. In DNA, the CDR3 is TGTGCCAGCAGCAGCGCCCGCACTGAAGCTTTCTTT.

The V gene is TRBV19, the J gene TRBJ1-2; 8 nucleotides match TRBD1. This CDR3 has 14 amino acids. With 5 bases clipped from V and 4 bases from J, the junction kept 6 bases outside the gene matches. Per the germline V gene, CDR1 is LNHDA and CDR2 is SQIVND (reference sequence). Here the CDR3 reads CASSPAGQVYGYTF. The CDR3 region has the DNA TGTGCCAGTAGTCCAGCGGGACAGGTCTATGGCTACACCTTC. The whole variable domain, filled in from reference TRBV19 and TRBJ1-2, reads DGGITQSPKYLFRKEGQNVTLSCEQNLNHDAMYWYRQDPGQGLRLIYYSQIVNDFQKGDIAEGYSVSREKKESFPLTVTSAQKNPTAFYLCASSPAGQVYGYTFGSGTRLTVV.

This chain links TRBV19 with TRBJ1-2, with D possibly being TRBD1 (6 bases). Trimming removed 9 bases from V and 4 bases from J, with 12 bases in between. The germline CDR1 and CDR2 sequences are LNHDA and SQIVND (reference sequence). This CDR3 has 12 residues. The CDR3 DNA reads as TGTGCCAGCACGGACAGTCGCTATGGCTACACCTTC. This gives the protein CASTDSRYGYTF.

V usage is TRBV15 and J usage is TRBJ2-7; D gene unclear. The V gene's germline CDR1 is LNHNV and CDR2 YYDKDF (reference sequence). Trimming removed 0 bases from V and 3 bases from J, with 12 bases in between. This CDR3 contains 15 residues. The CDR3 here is CATSRDRDSYYEQYF. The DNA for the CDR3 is TGTGCCACCAGCAGAGATCGCGACTCCTACTACGAGCAGTACTTC.

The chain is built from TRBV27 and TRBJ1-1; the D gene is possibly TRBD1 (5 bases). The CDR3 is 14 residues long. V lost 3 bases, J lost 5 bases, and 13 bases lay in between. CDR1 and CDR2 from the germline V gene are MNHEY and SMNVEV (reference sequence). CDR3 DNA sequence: TGTGCCAGCAGTTTGGCAGGGTACGTGACTGAAGCTTTCTTT. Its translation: CASSLAGYVTEAFF.

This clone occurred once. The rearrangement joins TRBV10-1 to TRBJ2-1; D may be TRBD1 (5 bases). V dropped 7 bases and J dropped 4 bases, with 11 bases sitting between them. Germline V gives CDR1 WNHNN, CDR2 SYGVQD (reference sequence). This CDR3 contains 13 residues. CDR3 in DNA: TGCGCCAGCACCAGGGCAGTGTACAATGAGCAGTTCTTC. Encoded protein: CASTRAVYNEQFF.

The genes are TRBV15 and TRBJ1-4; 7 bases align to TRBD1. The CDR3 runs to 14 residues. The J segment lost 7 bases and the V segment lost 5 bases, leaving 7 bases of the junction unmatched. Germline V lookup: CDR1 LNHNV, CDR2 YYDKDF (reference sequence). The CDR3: CATSGRQGGEKLFF. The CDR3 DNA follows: TGTGCCACCAGCGGAAGACAGGGCGGTGAAAAACTGTTTTTT.

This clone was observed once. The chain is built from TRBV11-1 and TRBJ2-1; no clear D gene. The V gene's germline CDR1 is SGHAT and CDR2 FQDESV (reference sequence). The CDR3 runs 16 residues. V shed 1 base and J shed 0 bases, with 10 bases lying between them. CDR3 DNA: TGTGCCAGCAGCTTAGGAGCCCCGAGCTCCTACAATGAGCAGTTCTTC. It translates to CASSLGAPSSYNEQFF. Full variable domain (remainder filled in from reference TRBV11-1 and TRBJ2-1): EAEVAQSPRYKITEKSQAVAFWCDPISGHATLYWYRQILGQGPELLVQFQDESVVDDSQLPKDRFSAERLKGVDSTLKIQPAELGDSAMYLCASSLGAPSSYNEQFFGPGTRLTVL.

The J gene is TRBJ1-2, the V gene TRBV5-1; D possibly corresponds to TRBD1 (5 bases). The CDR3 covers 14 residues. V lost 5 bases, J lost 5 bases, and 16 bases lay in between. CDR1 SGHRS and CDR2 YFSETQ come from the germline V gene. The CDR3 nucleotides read TGCGCCAGCAGTGAGGAAGGACACAGATATGGCTACACCTTC. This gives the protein CASSEEGHRYGYTF.

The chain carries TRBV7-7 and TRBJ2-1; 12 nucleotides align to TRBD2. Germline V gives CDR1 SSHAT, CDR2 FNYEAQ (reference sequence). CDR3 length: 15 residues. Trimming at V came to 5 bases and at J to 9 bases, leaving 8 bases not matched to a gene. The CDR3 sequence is CASSPLAGGPSEQFF. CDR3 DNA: TGTGCCAGCAGCCCTCTAGCGGGAGGGCCGAGTGAGCAGTTCTTC.